The rows below give T cell receptor beta chains drawn from one sample of a study of blood T cell repertoires in COVID-19. This table comes from immunoSEQ multiplex PCR, and its TCRdb copy is limited to in-frame clones, with some not included. The table lists fewer than 700,000 clones, about 88% of them singletons. The sequenced sample consisted of peripheral blood. The receptors here all came from a woman aged 45-65 years with COVID-19, enrolled during active disease. Each CDR3 is given with its conserved first and last residue. D genes are given only for firm matches. Not every row has a clone size; where given, it reads once, few, many or a size class.

.,TRBD1,TRBJ1-1,TRBV18,CASSQLTGSTEAFF,TGTGCCAGCTCCCAATTGACAGGGAGCACTGAAGCTTTCTTT
.,TRBD1,TRBJ1-1,TRBV30,CAWSVGQGTEAFF,TGTGCCTGGAGTGTTGGACAGGGGACTGAAGCTTTCTTT
.,TRBD1,TRBJ2-4,TRBV19,CASSPTGYLAKNIQYF,TGTGCCAGCTCCCCGACAGGGTATCTAGCCAAAAACATTCAGTACTTC
.,TRBD1,TRBJ1-3,TRBV2,CASSKGGTGAYGNTIYF,TGTGCCAGCAGCAAAGGGGGGACAGGGGCCTATGGAAACACCATATATTTT
once,.,TRBJ1-5,TRBV4-1,CASSPAGAQPQHF,TGCGCCAGCAGCCCCGCGGGGGCTCAGCCCCAGCATTTT
.,TRBD1,TRBJ1-2,TRBV11-2,CASSLGGSRGHYGYTF,TGTGCCAGCAGCTTAGGAGGTTCTAGGGGGCACTATGGCTACACCTTC
.,TRBD2,TRBJ2-1,TRBV27,CATSLGLRGYNEQFF,TGTGCCACCTCCCTGGGGCTGCGGGGGTACAATGAGCAGTTCTTC
.,TRBD2,TRBJ2-2,TRBV2,CASSAPGLATTGELFF,TGTGCCAGCAGTGCCCCGGGACTAGCGACGACCGGGGAGCTGTTTTTT
.,TRBD1,TRBJ2-3,TRBV28,CASSLDRGRTDTQYF,TGTGCCAGCAGTTTGGACAGGGGCCGCACAGATACGCAGTATTTT
.,TRBD1,TRBJ2-2,TRBV14,CASSQDRAPNTGELFF,TGTGCCAGCAGCCAGGACAGGGCCCCCAACACCGGGGAGCTGTTTTTT
.,.,TRBJ2-1,TRBV6-5,CASSYSPTGNEQFF,TGTGCCAGCAGTTACTCCCCGACCGGGAATGAGCAGTTCTTC
.,.,TRBJ1-1,TRBV24-1,CATSAAGFTEAFF,TGTGCCACCAGTGCGGCAGGATTCACTGAAGCTTTCTTT
.,.,TRBJ1-1,TRBV7-8,CASSPPRTNTEAFF,TGTGCCAGCAGCCCTCCTCGGACAAACACTGAAGCTTTCTTT
.,.,TRBJ1-1,TRBV2,CASSGLHPGTEAFF,TGTGCCAGCTCGGGTCTTCACCCGGGAACTGAAGCTTTCTTT
.,TRBD1,TRBJ2-2,TRBV4-2,CASRSAGTDSTGELFF,TGTGCCAGCAGGTCAGCCGGGACAGATTCTACCGGGGAGCTGTTTTTT
.,TRBD2,TRBJ2-7,TRBV6-5,CASIPGGGSYEQYF,TGTGCCAGCATACCGGGGGGGGGCTCCTACGAGCAGTACTTC
.,.,TRBJ1-5,TRBV2,CASSERGQSSNQPQHF,TGTGCCAGCAGTGAAAGAGGACAGAGTAGCAATCAGCCCCAGCATTTT
.,TRBD1,TRBJ1-2,TRBV12-3/TRBV12-4,CATGTGDGYTF,TGTGCAACAGGGACAGGGGATGGCTACACCTTC
few,TRBD1,TRBJ1-2,TRBV9,CASSVVFWDRYYGYTF,TGTGCCAGCAGCGTAGTATTTTGGGACAGGTACTATGGCTACACCTTC
.,.,TRBJ1-2,TRBV3-1/TRBV3-2,CASSQVGGRPGYTF,TGTGCCAGCAGCCAAGTTGGTGGGAGGCCGGGCTACACCTTC
.,TRBD2,TRBJ2-1,TRBV5-1,CASSFRLGIAGETYNEQFF,TGCGCCAGCAGCTTTAGGCTCGGGATAGCGGGGGAGACATACAATGAGCAGTTCTTC
.,TRBD1,TRBJ1-2,TRBV15,CATFTGTASGYTF,TGTGCCACCTTTACCGGGACAGCGTCGGGCTACACCTTC
.,.,TRBJ1-4,TRBV5-5,CASSLGTAGANEKLFF,TGTGCCAGCAGCTTGGGGACGGCGGGGGCTAATGAAAAACTGTTTTTT
.,TRBD1,TRBJ1-6,TRBV5-1,CASSSQTGTNNSPLHF,TGCGCCAGCAGCTCCCAGACAGGGACAAATAATTCACCCCTCCACTTT
.,.,TRBJ1-1,TRBV5-1,CASSLAPRSIWTEAFF,TGCGCCAGCAGCTTGGCCCCACGGTCCATCTGGACTGAAGCTTTCTTT
.,TRBD1,TRBJ1-1,TRBV4-1,CASSLPPGTGGMVTEAFF,TGCGCCAGCAGCCTCCCCCCCGGGACAGGTGGGATGGTCACTGAAGCTTTCTTT
.,TRBD2,TRBJ2-3,TRBV5-1,CASSLGLAGGFGTDTQYF,TGCGCCAGCAGCTTGGGACTAGCGGGGGGATTTGGCACAGATACGCAGTATTTT
.,.,TRBJ1-3,TRBV9,CASSATGSSGNTIYF,TGTGCCAGCAGCGCTACAGGTAGCTCTGGAAACACCATATATTTT
.,.,TRBJ2-3,TRBV6-2/TRBV6-3,CASSYGGGGTDTQYF,TGTGCCAGCAGTTACGGGGGCGGGGGAACAGATACGCAGTATTTT
.,TRBD1,TRBJ1-6,TRBV19,CASTYMGQGHSPLHF,TGTGCCAGTACCTACATGGGACAGGGGCATTCACCCCTCCACTTT
.,TRBD1,TRBJ2-7,TRBV13,CASSQDRGRHEQYF,TGTGCCAGCAGCCAGGACAGGGGGCGACACGAGCAGTACTTC
.,.,TRBJ2-5,TRBV29-1,CSVEKTVPRKGNQETQYF,TGCAGCGTTGAAAAAACTGTACCAAGGAAGGGGAACCAAGAGACCCAGTACTTC
.,TRBD2,TRBJ2-3,TRBV9,CASSAFRGGSDTQYF,TGTGCCAGCAGCGCCTTTCGGGGGGGCAGTGATACGCAGTATTTT
.,.,TRBJ1-5,TRBV9,CASSFEPQPNQPQHF,TGTGCCAGCAGCTTTGAGCCCCAACCGAATCAGCCCCAGCATTTT
.,TRBD2,TRBJ2-5,TRBV4-1,CASSQDPLSGGAGGTQYF,TGCGCCAGCAGCCAAGATCCTTTAAGCGGGGGGGCTGGAGGGACCCAGTACTTC
.,TRBD2,TRBJ2-5,TRBV7-7,CASSSTLAGGGETQYF,TGTGCCAGCAGCTCCACACTAGCGGGGGGGGGAGAGACCCAGTACTTC
.,TRBD1,TRBJ1-2,TRBV6-5,CASSPQGASGYTF,TGTGCCAGCAGTCCACAGGGGGCTTCTGGCTACACCTTC
.,.,TRBJ2-7,TRBV5-6,CASSPWRAYEQYF,TGTGCCAGCAGCCCTTGGAGGGCCTACGAGCAGTACTTC
.,.,TRBJ2-3,TRBV30,CAWSVPPAGRRADTQYF,TGTGCCTGGAGTGTACCCCCGGCGGGACGGCGCGCAGATACGCAGTATTTT
.,.,TRBJ2-1,TRBV18,CASSPPGAGEQFF,TGTGCCAGCTCACCCCCAGGGGCGGGTGAGCAGTTCTTC
.,.,TRBJ2-7,TRBV6-5,CASSYSSGVYEQYF,TGTGCCAGCAGTTACTCGTCGGGAGTATACGAGCAGTACTTC
.,.,TRBJ2-7,TRBV29-1,CSVGQDLDEQYF,TGCAGCGTTGGACAGGATCTCGACGAGCAGTACTTC
.,TRBD1,TRBJ2-7,TRBV7-2,CASSLGLLRGRLGEEQYF,TGTGCCAGCAGCTTAGGGCTACTCAGGGGGCGTCTCGGGGAAGAGCAGTACTTC
once,TRBD1,TRBJ1-2,TRBV6-6,CASYRGMGYGYTF,TGTGCCAGCTACAGGGGAATGGGCTATGGCTACACCTTC
.,TRBD1,TRBJ2-3,TRBV9,CASSPYGGQGRDTQYF,TGTGCCAGCAGCCCGTACGGGGGACAGGGGAGAGATACGCAGTATTTT
.,TRBD2,TRBJ2-7,TRBV11-2,CASSGGGSLRNEQYF,TGTGCCAGCAGCGGGGGGGGGTCCCTTAGGAACGAGCAGTACTTC
.,TRBD1,TRBJ1-2,TRBV19,CASLRVGQAPYGYTF,TGTGCCAGTCTTAGGGTGGGACAGGCGCCCTATGGCTACACCTTC
.,.,TRBJ1-5,TRBV28,CASSFIGQPNQPQHF,TGTGCCAGCAGTTTTATAGGACAGCCGAATCAGCCCCAGCATTTT
.,TRBD1,TRBJ1-2,TRBV10-2,CASAPGQGPYGYTF,TGCGCCAGCGCCCCGGGACAGGGCCCATATGGCTACACCTTC
.,TRBD1,TRBJ1-1,TRBV19,CASTWDRPTEAFF,TGTGCCAGTACCTGGGACAGGCCCACTGAAGCTTTCTTT
.,TRBD2,TRBJ2-1,TRBV6-5,CASSYSGTTPYNEQFF,TGTGCCAGCAGTTACTCGGGGACTACTCCTTACAATGAGCAGTTCTTC
.,.,TRBJ1-6,TRBV5-1,CASSLVAQGDSPLHF,TGCGCCAGCAGCTTGGTAGCACAGGGTGATTCACCCCTCCACTTT
.,.,TRBJ1-1,TRBV12-3/TRBV12-4,CASSSMNTEAFF,TGTGCCAGCAGTTCCATGAACACTGAAGCTTTCTTT
.,.,TRBJ2-5,TRBV19,CASSIPGLRETQYF,TGTGCCAGTAGTATCCCGGGACTTAGGGAGACCCAGTACTTC
.,.,TRBJ1-3,TRBV6-5,CASSLSGNTIYF,TGTGCCTCCAGTCTCTCTGGAAACACCATATATTTT
once,TRBD2,TRBJ2-3,TRBV5-5,CASSPGLAGGGDTQYF,TGTGCCAGCAGCCCGGGACTAGCGGGGGGCGGAGATACGCAGTATTTT
few,.,TRBJ2-7,TRBV10-3,CAIRALDAGYEQYF,TGTGCCATCAGAGCGCTGGACGCGGGCTACGAGCAGTACTTC
.,.,TRBJ1-1,TRBV11-1,CASSLGKGELDTEAFF,TGTGCCAGCAGCTTAGGTAAGGGGGAGCTCGACACTGAAGCTTTCTTT
.,TRBD1,TRBJ1-1,TRBV12-3/TRBV12-4,CASSLSGQGSTFF,TGTGCCAGCAGTTTAAGTGGACAGGGTAGCACTTTCTTT